The 14 T cell receptor beta chains listed next were all sequenced from one sample in a study of CD8 T cells in ankylosing spondylitis (dated by TCRdb to 2016 to 2017). What the authors observed across the whole study: Blood from ankylosing spondylitis patients appeared to be characterized by a TCR beta motif composed of about eight highly homologous amino acid variants.

Antigens for these TCRs are unknown. Libraries were built with 5' RACE. The sequencing machine was an Illumina HiSeq 2500. Using fastp trimming at Q25 and MiXCR clonotype assembly, TCRdb reanalyzed the public sequencing data and kept in-frame beta chains. Rows matching on CDR3 protein sequence are summarized as one entry with the most common DNA and genes. For this sample the table gives around 540,000 distinct CDR3 sequences, of which approximately 11% were detected only once. The top ten hold under 7.5% of the sample. The sample consisted of blood, either unsorted or a sorted T cell fraction (not recorded which). The source is a male donor with ankylosing spondylitis.

This clonotype appeared many times. This chain uses TRBV5-1 with TRBJ2-1; TRBD2 is a possible D gene (6 bases). Germline CDR1 is SGHRS and CDR2 is YFSETQ. Trimming removed 0 bases from V and 2 bases from J, with 9 bases in between. The CDR3 totals 15 residues. CDR3 sequence (DNA): TGCGCCAGCAGCTTGGTAGCGGAGCCCTACAATGAGCAGTTCTTC. This translates into CASSLVAEPYNEQFF.

The genes are TRBV5-1 and TRBJ1-4; D uncertain. This CDR3 comprises 15 residues. Between the trimmed V and J ends, which lost 4 bases and 6 bases, there was a span of 16 bases. Germline loops: CDR1 SGHRS, CDR2 YFSETQ. The CDR3 here is CASSLTQSRDEKLFF. In DNA form, the CDR3 reads TGCGCCAGCAGCCTGACCCAGTCTCGGGATGAAAAACTGTTTTTT.

This clonotype was seen ten or more times. This sequence joins TRBV4-2 and TRBJ2-2; D perhaps matches TRBD2 (5 bases). The germline gives CDR1 LGHNA, CDR2 YNFKEQ. This CDR3 comprises 15 residues. V shed 1 base and J shed 1 base, with 7 bases lying between them. CDR3 in amino acids: CASSQAGVNTGELFF. The DNA of the CDR3 is TGTGCCAGCAGCCAAGCCGGGGTGAACACCGGGGAGCTGTTTTTT.

This clonotype has just one count. The chain couples TRBV29-1 to TRBJ2-5; D call uncertain. Trimming removed 6 bases at V and 4 bases at J, with 6 bases between. CDR1 is SQVTM, CDR2 ANQGSEA, per germline. This CDR3 has 10 residues. CDR3 coding DNA: TGCAGCGTCAGGCGAGAGACCCAGTACTTC. This gives the protein CSVRRETQYF.

This clonotype was seen a handful of times. V and J are TRBV1 and TRBJ2-7. TRBV1 is an annotated pseudogene. CDR3 length: 15 residues. CDR3 region: CTSSPFRLGAYEQYV. In DNA, the CDR3 is TGCACCAGCAGCCCCTTTCGGCTAGGAGCCTACGAGCAGTACGTC.

The rearrangement joins TRBV7-8 to TRBJ1-3, with a tentative D call TRBD1 (5 bases). V shed 3 bases and J shed 0 bases, with 9 bases lying between them. The CDR3 contains 15 residues. The germline CDR1 and CDR2 sequences are SGHVS and FQNEAQ. CDR3 sequence reads: CASSFRGHSGNTIYF. The CDR3 DNA sequence: TGTGCCAGCAGCTTCCGCGGACACTCTGGAAACACCATATATTTT. The full variable domain, with the rest looked up from reference TRBV7-8 and TRBJ1-3, is GAGVSQSPRYKVAKRGQDVALRCDPISGHVSLFWYQQALGQGPEFLTYFQNEAQLDKSGLPSDRFFAERPEGSVSTLKIQRTQQEDSAVYLCASSFRGHSGNTIYFGEGSWLTVV.

This clonotype has at least ten counts. The chain combines TRBV12-5 with TRBJ2-1; 8 nucleotides line up with TRBD1. V was clipped by 2 bases and J by 7 bases; unmatched bases: 1. This CDR3 contains 13 residues. From germline, CDR1 is LGHNT and CDR2 FRNRAP. CDR3 sequence: CASGLTGGNEQFF. The CDR3 DNA follows: TGTGCTAGTGGTTTGACAGGGGGAAATGAGCAGTTCTTC.

The chain combines TRBV11-2 with TRBJ2-2, with D unresolved. Germline V gene data show CDR1 as SGHAT and CDR2 as FQNNGV. The CDR3 loop spans 15 amino acids. V was trimmed by 1 base and J by 5 bases, leaving 11 bases between them. This CDR3 reads CASSLGLQRTGELFF. The CDR3 DNA reads TGTGCCAGCAGCTTAGGCTTACAGCGAACCGGGGAGCTGTTTTTT.

This chain connects TRBV7-2 to TRBJ2-5; 7 bases line up with TRBD2. CDR1 SGHTA and CDR2 FQGNSA come from the germline V gene. Trimming took 0 bases from V and 5 from J; bases not matched to a gene: 9. The CDR3 loop spans 16 amino acids. The CDR3 nucleotides are TGTGCCAGCAGCTTAGCAGGGACTATAAGTAGGGAGACCCAGTACTTC. This sequence encodes CASSLAGTISRETQYF.

This clonotype occurred a few times. The chain has TRBV2 and TRBJ1-4; D is perhaps TRBD1 (6 bases). V was shortened by 6 bases and J by 8 bases, with 16 bases between the two germline ends. CDR1 SNHLY and CDR2 FYNNEI come from the germline V gene. The CDR3 runs to 14 residues. The CDR3 region has the DNA TGTGCCAGCAGAGGGACACAGATTGTGGAAAAACTGTTTTTT. It yields the protein CASRGTQIVEKLFF.

This clonotype has a count of ten or more. V usage is TRBV14 and J usage is TRBJ1-1; no firm D call. The ends were cut back, 1 base at V and 5 bases at J, with 5 bases in the middle. This CDR3 is built from 12 residues. CDR1 is SGHDN and CDR2 is FVKESK in the germline V gene. The CDR3 nucleotides are TGTGCCAGCAGCCAAGTTCGGACTGAAGCTTTCTTT. Its protein is CASSQVRTEAFF.

The rearrangement uses TRBV18 and TRBJ2-6, with D perhaps TRBD2 (6 bases). The CDR3 spans 18 residues. V lost 2 bases, J lost 0 bases, and 14 bases lay in between. The V gene's germline CDR1 is KGHSH and CDR2 LQKENI. CDR3 sequence: CASSPGQGGYSGANVLTF. CDR3 DNA: TGTGCCAGCTCACCAGGGCAGGGAGGATACTCTGGGGCCAACGTCCTGACTTTC.

This clonotype was seen a handful of times. The genes are TRBV12-3 or TRBV12-4 and TRBJ2-1, with TRBD2 matching 14 bases. After removal of 6 bases from V and 10 bases from J, the junction contained 14 bases not matched to a gene. The CDR3 consists of 17 residues. CDR3 bases: TGTGCCAGCAGGGCATCGATGGGACTAGCGGGAGTCAGGGAGCAGTTCTTC. Its translation is CASRASMGLAGVREQFF.

This chain links TRBV24-1 with TRBJ2-3, with unresolved D. V was cut by 5 bases and J by 0 bases, with 5 bases left in between. The germline V gene encodes CDR1 KGHDR and CDR2 SFDVKD. The CDR3 is 13 residues long. This CDR3 reads CATSAQSTDTQYF. The DNA of the CDR3 is TGTGCCACCAGTGCCCAGAGCACAGATACGCAGTATTTT.